This entry is about one TCR beta chain. Authors' data handling: Reference gene primers were amplified, and this amplification served to estimate nucleated cell counts. Here immunoSEQ multiplex PCR was the method, and the copy in TCRdb shows in-frame clones only, minus some. V and J calls plus clone size are reproduced from that table; the DNA served to infer D and trimming. The sample contains some 39,000 clones, 90% of which appear only once. The data derive from a study of blood T cell repertoires in COVID-19. Across the study: Acute-phase and convalescent COVID-19 samples originated in the United States, Italy and Spain. Sample material is recorded as cDNA or gDNA derived from T cells, B-cell-depleted T cells, or PBMCs.

This CDR3 contains 18 residues. Germline CDR1 LGHDT, CDR2 YNNKEL (reference sequence). Unmatched junction bases numbered 10, after V lost 0 bases and J lost 1 base. Specimen: peripheral blood. The chain couples TRBV3-1 (or the pseudogene TRBV3-2) to TRBJ2-3; 7 bases fit TRBD2. The clonotype was recovered from a human donor in a cohort sampled during active COVID-19. In nucleotides, the CDR3 is TGTGCCAGCAGCCAAGATCTACCTAGCGGAACTGGCACAGATACGCAGTATTTT. Residues: CASSQDLPSGTGTDTQYF.